Sequencing of this TCR beta chain was carried out in a study of CD8 T cells in ankylosing spondylitis. Quantitative 5'-RACE was performed with molecular barcodes, and it yielded the TCR beta libraries. TCRdb re-called the 5' RACE reads through MiXCR, storing one row per CDR3 protein. The sample lists some 120,000 distinct CDR3 sequences; about 13% were seen once. Germline CDR1 reads LGHDT; CDR2 reads YNNKEL (reference sequence). The CDR3 has 15 amino acids. Trimming left V 0 bases short and J 5 bases short, with 11 bases between. The source of this sequence is a female donor with ankylosing spondylitis or in good health (not recorded which). Sequencing input: blood, either unsorted or a sorted T cell fraction (not recorded which). V usage is TRBV3-1 and J usage is TRBJ2-1; no clear D. The CDR3: CASSQDLGLDNEQFF. The CDR3, as DNA: TGTGCCAGCAGCCAAGATTTAGGATTGGACAATGAGCAGTTCTTC.